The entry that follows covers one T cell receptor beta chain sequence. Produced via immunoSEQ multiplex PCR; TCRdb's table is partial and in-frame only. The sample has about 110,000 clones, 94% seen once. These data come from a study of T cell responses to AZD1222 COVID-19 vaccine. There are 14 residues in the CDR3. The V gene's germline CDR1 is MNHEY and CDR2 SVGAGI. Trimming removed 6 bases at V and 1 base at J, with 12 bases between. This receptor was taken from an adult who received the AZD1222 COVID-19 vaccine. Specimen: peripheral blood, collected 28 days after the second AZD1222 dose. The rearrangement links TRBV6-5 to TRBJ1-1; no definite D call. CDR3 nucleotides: TGTGCCAGCAGCCCGCACCTCGGGAACACTGAAGCTTTCTTT. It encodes CASSPHLGNTEAFF.